This T cell receptor (beta chain) was retrieved from a study of neurological immune-mediated disorders. The germline gives CDR1 SEHNR, CDR2 FQNEAQ (reference sequence). The CDR3 has 14 residues. V lost 5 bases and J lost 5, with 13 bases in between. Study results and limitations: Across subjects, expanded clones had no CDR3 amino acid sequences in common, pointing to private repertoires in all groups.

MiXCR, applied by TCRdb to the 5' RACE reads, yields one record per CDR3 protein. The profile shows tens of thousands of distinct CDR3 sequences, about 4% of them singletons. This clonotype was seen more than once but under ten times. Its antigen is not identified. The sequence was obtained from a man aged 25 to 40 with multiple sclerosis. The chain combines TRBV7-9 with TRBJ2-1, with a tentative D call TRBD2 (5 bases). The source material was PBMCs. For the CDR3, the DNA is TGTGCCAGCAGCCACCGGGAAACGGACAATGAGCAGTTCTTC. Translation: CASSHRETDNEQFF.